The source of this T cell receptor (beta chain) is a study of tumour-infiltrating T cells in Burkitt lymphoma. Study-level information: Overall and progression-free survival were predicted by productive clonality.

Clones were read by immunoSEQ multiplex PCR, and TCRdb kept only the in-frame ones, dropping some. The repertoire holds thousands of clones, with approximately 26% as singletons. This clone qualifies as medium-sized. V was cut by 1 base and J by 0 bases, with 14 bases left in between. CDR1 SGHRS and CDR2 YFSETQ come from the germline V gene. The CDR3 has 16 residues. The receptor's source is a human donor with diffuse large B-cell lymphoma. V and J are TRBV5-1 and TRBJ2-7; D is possibly TRBD2 (5 bases). The sequenced sample consisted of tumor tissue. CDR3 amino acids: CASSLRGSVFSYEQYF. Written as DNA, the CDR3 is TGCGCCAGCAGCTTGCGGGGTAGCGTCTTCTCCTACGAGCAGTACTTC.